This is a list of T cell receptor beta chains from one sample in a study of cytomegalovirus exposure and HLA in healthy donors. The protocol was immunoSEQ multiplex PCR, while the TCRdb copy is restricted to in-frame clones and leaves out a portion. The table shows roughly 100,000 clones, with around three quarters occurring only once. The source material was PBMCs. The receptors stem from a woman in her late teens or twenties in good health and CMV-seropositive. The CDR3 runs from the conserved cysteine through the conserved F or W. A D gene is named only where the DNA matches it firmly. Clone size is not always given. Where it is, it says once, few, many or a class for expanded clones.

DNA | CDR3 | J | V | size | D | length
TGTGCCAGCAGCCAAGATCGCGGGGATTATGGCTACACCTTC | CASSQDRGDYGYTF | TRBJ1-2 | TRBV14 | NA | NA | 14
TGTGCCAGCAGCGTAGCAGGGACAGGGGGCTACGAGCAGTACTTC | CASSVAGTGGYEQYF | TRBJ2-7 | TRBV9 | NA | TRBD1 | 15
TGTGCCAGCAGCAATTCGGGGGGGGTTCTCACCGGGGAGCTGTTTTTT | CASSNSGGVLTGELFF | TRBJ2-2 | TRBV5-8 | once | TRBD2 | 16
TGTGCCAGCAGCTCGTCCGGGACTAATCCCTACAATGAGCAGTTCTTC | CASSSSGTNPYNEQFF | TRBJ2-1 | TRBV5-4 | few | TRBD2 | 16
TGTGCCAGCAGCCTTAGACTAGCGGGAGCAGCTGGGGCCAACGTCCTGACTTTC | CASSLRLAGAAGANVLTF | TRBJ2-6 | TRBV7-2 | few | TRBD2 | 18
TGCAGCGGTAGTTCGGTTGCTGAGACCCAGTACTTC | CSGSSVAETQYF | TRBJ2-5 | TRBV29-1 | NA | NA | 12
TGTGCCAGTAGTACCCTCACAGGGACCTCAAGGTCCTATAATTCACCCCTCCACTTT | CASSTLTGTSRSYNSPLHF | TRBJ1-6 | TRBV19 | NA | NA | 19
TGCGCCAGCAGCAAGGCCTTCGGGACAGGGGGCGGAGAGACCCAGTACTTC | CASSKAFGTGGGETQYF | TRBJ2-5 | TRBV5-1 | NA | TRBD1 | 17
TGTGCCAGCAGTCGACTAGCGGAAGGGGACGAGCAGTTCTTC | CASSRLAEGDEQFF | TRBJ2-1 | TRBV28 | NA | TRBD2 | 14
TGTGCCAGCAGCTCCCAGGGGCCCCGCCAGCCCCAGCATTTT | CASSSQGPRQPQHF | TRBJ1-5 | TRBV5-5 | NA | NA | 14
TGTGCCAGCAGCAACTGTCTGAGGTGCGGGACCGGCACAGATACGCAGTATTTT | CASSNCLRCGTGTDTQYF | TRBJ2-3 | TRBV21-1 | NA | NA | 18
TGCGCCAGCAGCCCCACAGGGGCGGATGAAAAACTGTTTTTT | CASSPTGADEKLFF | TRBJ1-4 | TRBV5-1 | few | TRBD1 | 14
TGTGCCAGCAGCCAAGATAGCCGAACAGAAGCTTTCTTT | CASSQDSRTEAFF | TRBJ1-1 | TRBV4-2 | few | NA | 13
TGCGCCAGCAGTGAGGGACTAGCGGGAGGTCGGTTCTTC | CASSEGLAGGRFF | TRBJ2-1 | TRBV10-1 | NA | TRBD2 | 13
TGTGCCAGCAGTTTATTGGGACTAGCGGAGATCAATGAGCAGTTCTTC | CASSLLGLAEINEQFF | TRBJ2-1 | TRBV27 | NA | TRBD2 | 16
TGTGCCAGCAGTTACTCGTCTAGCGCAGACAATGAGCAGTTCTTC | CASSYSSSADNEQFF | TRBJ2-1 | TRBV6-5 | NA | NA | 15
TGCGCCAGCAGTGAGTCGACTCCTCGGACAGGGAAGTTTGATACTGAAGCTTTCTTT | CASSESTPRTGKFDTEAFF | TRBJ1-1 | TRBV10-2 | once | TRBD1 | 19
TGTGCCAGCAGCTTAAGGTCTAGCGGGAGTCGTGAGCAGTTCTTC | CASSLRSSGSREQFF | TRBJ2-1 | TRBV7-9 | NA | TRBD2 | 15
TGTGCCAGCAGTTTAGGGGGGGGGCTAACCGGGGAGCTGTTTTTT | CASSLGGGLTGELFF | TRBJ2-2 | TRBV28 | NA | NA | 15
TGTGCCGAGGGGCTAGCGGGGGGCAATGAGACCCAGTACTTC | CAEGLAGGNETQYF | TRBJ2-5 | TRBV2 | NA | TRBD2 | 14
TGTGCCAGCAGTCCAGCGGGGCCTCGGGGAGAGACCCAGTACTTC | CASSPAGPRGETQYF | TRBJ2-5 | TRBV6-5 | NA | TRBD2 | 15
TGTGCCAGCAGCCCAAGACTAGCGGGAGGGAACGAGCAGTTCTTC | CASSPRLAGGNEQFF | TRBJ2-1 | TRBV7-2 | NA | TRBD2 | 15
TGCGCCAGCAGCACCGACAGGAGGAGCTCCTATAATTCACCCCTCCACTTT | CASSTDRRSSYNSPLHF | TRBJ1-6 | TRBV5-1 | NA | NA | 17
TGTGCCAGCAGCCAACGTGATCGGAATCAGCCCCAGCATTTT | CASSQRDRNQPQHF | TRBJ1-5 | TRBV7-9 | NA | NA | 14
TGCGCCAGCAGTATCCTGACATCCCACGACTATGGCTACACCTTC | CASSILTSHDYGYTF | TRBJ1-2 | TRBV10-2 | NA | NA | 15
TGTGCCAGTAGTCCCGACAGGGGCTCTGGGGCCAACGTCCTGACTTTC | CASSPDRGSGANVLTF | TRBJ2-6 | TRBV19 | NA | TRBD1 | 16
TGTGCCAGCAGTCGGACCCTGGGGGCAGAGACCCAGTACTTC | CASSRTLGAETQYF | TRBJ2-5 | TRBV28 | NA | NA | 14
TGTGCCAGTCCGGGGCAGGGGTGGTTCTTC | CASPGQGWFF | TRBJ2-1 | TRBV2 | NA | NA | 10
TGCGCCAGCAGCTTGGGGCAGGGCAGGAACACTGAAGCTTTCTTT | CASSLGQGRNTEAFF | TRBJ1-1 | TRBV5-1 | NA | NA | 15
TGTGCCAGCAGTGAACCCCCCTATAGCACAGATACGCAGTATTTT | CASSEPPYSTDTQYF | TRBJ2-3 | TRBV6-1 | NA | NA | 15
TGTGCCAGCAGCTTCCAGGCCTCCTACGAGCAGTACTTC | CASSFQASYEQYF | TRBJ2-7 | TRBV5-5 | NA | NA | 13
TGTGCCAGCAGTTTACAAGAGAATCAGCCCCAGCATTTT | CASSLQENQPQHF | TRBJ1-5 | TRBV27 | NA | NA | 13
TGTGCCACCAGGTCGGATTGGGGCCCCTACGAGCAGTACTTC | CATRSDWGPYEQYF | TRBJ2-7 | TRBV6-5 | NA | NA | 14
TGTGCCAGCACAGGGATCCGCTATGGCTACACCTTC | CASTGIRYGYTF | TRBJ1-2 | TRBV2 | NA | NA | 12
TGCAGCGTTGGCGAGAAGTACGAGCAGTACTTC | CSVGEKYEQYF | TRBJ2-7 | TRBV29-1 | NA | NA | 11
TGTGCCAGCAGCGTAGGGGGAGGAGGTTCCTACGAGCAGTACTTC | CASSVGGGGSYEQYF | TRBJ2-7 | TRBV9 | once | NA | 15
TGTGCCAGCAGCCCGATAACTAGCGGGGGCACAGATACGCAGTATTTT | CASSPITSGGTDTQYF | TRBJ2-3 | TRBV7-3 | NA | TRBD2 | 16
TGCGCCAGCAGCTTGGCAGGGGAAAGCTCTGGAAACACCATATATTTT | CASSLAGESSGNTIYF | TRBJ1-3 | TRBV5-1 | NA | NA | 16
TGTGCCAGCAGCGCCGCTAGGGGAAACACCATATATTTT | CASSAARGNTIYF | TRBJ1-3 | TRBV2 | once | NA | 13
TGTGCCAGCACCAATAGCAATCAGCCCCAGCATTTT | CASTNSNQPQHF | TRBJ1-5 | TRBV28 | NA | NA | 12
TGTGCCAGCAGCTTAACACTAGCGGGAGGGGCCTACAATGAGCAGTTCTTC | CASSLTLAGGAYNEQFF | TRBJ2-1 | TRBV7-2 | NA | TRBD2 | 17
TGTGCCAGCAGCAATACAGGGCCATTAATCTACGAGCAGTACTTC | CASSNTGPLIYEQYF | TRBJ2-7 | TRBV21-1 | NA | NA | 15
TGCAGTGCCGCCTATGATACGCAGTATTTT | CSAAYDTQYF | TRBJ2-3 | TRBV20-1 | NA | NA | 10
TGTGCCGGATACCAAGGGACAGGGAAGGGTGAAGCTTTCTTT | CAGYQGTGKGEAFF | TRBJ1-1 | TRBV7-9 | NA | TRBD1 | 14
TGCGCCAGCAGCCAAGATTTAGAGCAAATGAACACTGAAGCTTTCTTT | CASSQDLEQMNTEAFF | TRBJ1-1 | TRBV4-3 | few | NA | 16
TGTGCCAGCAGCTTATTCGCGGTCAGCCCTAACTATGGCTACACCTTC | CASSLFAVSPNYGYTF | TRBJ1-2 | TRBV7-8 | NA | NA | 16
TGTGCCAGCAGTGCACAGACAGGAGTGAACACTGAAGCTTTCTTT | CASSAQTGVNTEAFF | TRBJ1-1 | TRBV2 | NA | NA | 15
TGTGCCAGCAGCCCGCCCGGGGGGCTCACTGAAGCTTTCTTT | CASSPPGGLTEAFF | TRBJ1-1 | TRBV27 | NA | NA | 14
TGCGCCAGCAGCTCCTCCGACAGGGACTATGGCTACACCTTC | CASSSSDRDYGYTF | TRBJ1-2 | TRBV5-1 | NA | TRBD1 | 14
TGTGCCAGCAGCTTGGCCCCAGGGGGCAACACTGAAGCTTTCTTT | CASSLAPGGNTEAFF | TRBJ1-1 | TRBV5-6 | NA | TRBD1 | 15
TGTGCCACCCACCGGGACAGGGCAAACTATGGCTACACCTTC | CATHRDRANYGYTF | TRBJ1-2 | TRBV2 | few | TRBD1 | 14
TGTGCCTTGGGGGAGGCGGGGGCACACAATGAGCAGTTCTTC | CALGEAGAHNEQFF | TRBJ2-1 | TRBV6-5 | NA | NA | 14
TGTGCCAGCAGCCACGTTAGCGGGACCGGAAATGAGCAGTTCTTC | CASSHVSGTGNEQFF | TRBJ2-1 | TRBV4-2 | NA | TRBD2 | 15
TGTGCCAGCAGCCGGACAGGGTCTTACGAGCAGTACTTC | CASSRTGSYEQYF | TRBJ2-7 | TRBV5-8 | NA | TRBD1 | 13